This T cell receptor (beta chain) was observed in a study of T cells after yellow fever vaccination. Using its own MiXCR run on the 5' RACE reads, TCRdb lists one record per CDR3 protein. There are hundreds of thousands of distinct CDR3 sequences in the sample; under 25% occur only once, and approximately 15% lies in the top ten. On this clonotype itself: One end of the junction does not line up with germline, which may come from a read error.

The source material was PBMCs, sampled 15 days after the yellow fever booster vaccination. The TCR comes from a man aged 30 to 45 who received the YFV17D yellow fever vaccine.

This CDR3 reads CCARDLVIASTDTQYF. CDR3 nucleotides: TGCTGTGCTAGAGATCTCGTAATAGCGAGCACAGATACGCAGTATTTT. The chain employs TRBV20-1 and TRBJ2-3, with D tentatively TRBD2 (5 bases). Germline CDR1 DFQATT, CDR2 SNEGSKA (reference sequence). This CDR3 is built from 16 residues.